Listed here are 27 T cell receptor beta chains from one sample, sequenced in a study of blood T cell repertoires in COVID-19. TCRdb's copy holds only in-frame clones and misses some; the assay was immunoSEQ multiplex PCR. The sample lists some 300,000 clones; approximately 90% were seen once. The sample taken for sequencing was PBMCs or T cells enriched from blood (not recorded which). The receptors stem from a woman aged 35 to 49 who had recovered from COVID-19.

Regarding this clone: Sequence at one end of the junction differs from germline and may be a read error. The chain joins TRBV7-7 to TRBJ2-1; the match to TRBD2 covers 11 bases. From germline, CDR1 is SSHAT and CDR2 FNYEAQ (reference sequence). This CDR3 comprises 15 residues. The CDR3 sequence: CASSLLAGGRDEQFF. For the CDR3, the DNA is TGTGCTAGCAGCCTATTAGCGGGGGGGCGAGATGAGCAGTTCTTC.

The V and J genes are TRBV9 and TRBJ1-2, with D uncertain. The CDR3 spans 13 residues. Germline V gene sequence: CDR1 SGDLS, CDR2 YYNGEE. V lost 6 bases to trimming and J lost 2 bases, with 11 bases between them. This CDR3 is CASTRVGNYGYTF. The CDR3 DNA is TGTGCCAGCACCCGGGTTGGGAACTATGGCTACACCTTC.

The chain joins TRBV19 to TRBJ1-1, with 7 bases identical to TRBD1. The length of the CDR3 is 14 residues. Germline CDR1 LNHDA, CDR2 SQIVND (reference sequence). V lost 7 bases, J lost 6 bases, and 11 bases stayed unmatched. CDR3 nucleotides: TGTGCCAGTAAGCCAGGGGGGATTCAGTCTGAAGCTTTCTTT. Protein product: CASKPGGIQSEAFF.

On this clone: One junction end disagrees with the germline gene, perhaps due to a read error. The rearrangement joins TRBV7-7 to TRBJ2-1, with a tentative D call TRBD2 (5 bases). The germline gives CDR1 SSHAT, CDR2 FNYEAQ (reference sequence). This CDR3 is built from 13 residues. The CDR3, as DNA: TGTGCTAGCAGTCTAGGATCCCAAGGAGGGCAGTTCTTC. Its protein is CASSLGSQGGQFF.

The rearrangement uses TRBV3-1 (or the pseudogene TRBV3-2) and TRBJ2-7; the match to TRBD2 covers 15 bases. Unmatched junction bases numbered 7, after V lost 4 bases and J lost 3 bases. The CDR3 extends over 17 amino acids. Germline CDR1 is LGHDT and CDR2 is YNNKEL (reference sequence). CDR3 DNA: TGTGCCAGCAGCCCAGGGACTAGCGGGGGGCGAAACTACGAGCAGTACTTC. Translated: CASSPGTSGGRNYEQYF.

To note about this clone: At the DNA level, this CDR3 is encoded by other sequences in the same sample as well. This chain uses TRBV30 with TRBJ2-5; D is undetermined. The CDR3 length is 13 residues. Germline assignment: CDR1 GTSNPN and CDR2 SVGIG (reference sequence). V dropped 0 bases and J dropped 2 bases, with 7 bases sitting between them. The CDR3 loop is CAWSVNIQETQYF. The CDR3 DNA follows: TGTGCCTGGAGTGTAAACATACAAGAGACCCAGTACTTC.

V is TRBV28 and J is TRBJ2-2; D possibly corresponds to TRBD2 (5 bases). Trimming removed 3 bases at V and 0 bases at J, with 11 bases between. The CDR3 consists of 16 residues. CDR1 is MDHEN, CDR2 SYDVKM, per germline. CDR3 region: CASSLLARSNTGELFF. CDR3 nucleotides: TGTGCCAGCAGTTTGCTAGCCCGATCGAACACCGGGGAGCTGTTTTTT. The complete variable domain, with remaining parts taken from reference TRBV28 and TRBJ2-2, reads DVKVTQSSRYLVKRTGEKVFLECVQDMDHENMFWYRQDPGLGLRLIYFSYDVKMKEKGDIPEGYSVSREKKERFSLILESASTNQTSMYLCASSLLARSNTGELFFGEGSRLTVL.

The CDR3 is CASSEAGGSYNEQFF. Written as DNA, the CDR3 is TGTGCCAGCAGCGAGGCAGGGGGCTCCTACAATGAGCAGTTCTTC. This chain uses TRBV5-8 with TRBJ2-1; 7 bases line up with TRBD1. CDR1 is SGHTS, CDR2 YDEGEE, per germline. Unmatched junction bases numbered 4, after V lost 4 bases and J lost 0 bases. This CDR3 spans 15 amino acids.

This sequence joins TRBV30 and TRBJ2-4; 7 bases line up with TRBD1. The CDR3 extends over 16 amino acids. Germline lookup yields CDR1 GTSNPN and CDR2 SVGIG (reference sequence). Unmatched junction bases numbered 7, after V lost 0 bases and J lost 2 bases. The CDR3 region is CAWSVEGAGTKNIQYF. The DNA of the CDR3 is TGTGCCTGGAGTGTAGAGGGGGCAGGGACCAAAAACATTCAGTACTTC.

The gene calls are TRBV24-1 and TRBJ1-3; 9 bases fit TRBD1. The CDR3 covers 16 residues. The V and J ends lost 3 bases and 4 bases, in that order; junction bases with no gene match: 6. The V gene's germline CDR1 is KGHDR and CDR2 SFDVKD. The CDR3 bases are TGTGCCACCAGTGATCCGACAGGGGGAAGAGGAAACACCATATATTTT. Translated, it gives CATSDPTGGRGNTIYF.

V gene TRBV6-5 combines with J gene TRBJ1-2; the D gene is possibly TRBD1 (6 bases). Germline lookup yields CDR1 MNHEY and CDR2 SVGAGI. The CDR3 loop spans 12 amino acids. V was pared by 4 bases and J by 7 bases, with 10 bases between. CDR3: CASSSLQGGYTF. The DNA of the CDR3 is TGTGCCAGCAGTTCCCTACAGGGTGGCTACACCTTC.

V gene TRBV18 combines with J gene TRBJ2-3; 8 bases map to TRBD1. Germline lookup yields CDR1 KGHSH and CDR2 LQKENI. V lost 5 bases, J lost 3 bases, and 10 bases stayed unmatched. There are 16 residues in the CDR3. CDR3 region: CASSALTGVMTDTQYF. The CDR3, as DNA: TGTGCCAGCTCAGCCTTGACAGGGGTGATGACAGATACGCAGTATTTT.

This chain connects TRBV19 to TRBJ2-7; 8 bases align to TRBD1. V lost 1 base and J lost 1; bases outside the gene matches: 0. The length of the CDR3 is 14 residues. The V gene's germline CDR1 is LNHDA and CDR2 SQIVND (reference sequence). The CDR3 DNA follows: TGTGCCAGTAGTATAGGGGACAGGTCCTACGAGCAGTACTTC. Its protein is CASSIGDRSYEQYF.

The chain links TRBV9 to TRBJ2-1, with TRBD1 identical over 8 bases. Trimming removed 3 bases from V and 6 bases from J; junction bases left unmatched: 11. The CDR3 totals 16 residues. The germline V gene encodes CDR1 SGDLS and CDR2 YYNGEE. CDR3 DNA: TGTGCCAGCAGCGCCCTATCAGGGGGCGAGGGCAATGAGCAGTTCTTC. Residues: CASSALSGGEGNEQFF.

The V and J genes are TRBV6-2 or TRBV6-3 and TRBJ2-7, with D possibly TRBD1 on 5 matching bases. CDR1 is MNHEY, CDR2 SVGEGT, per germline. This CDR3 has 14 residues. Trimming shortened V by 3 bases and J by 4 bases, and 13 bases separated the two germline ends. CDR3 residues: CASSYGAPRYEQYF. As DNA, the CDR3 is TGTGCCAGCAGTTATGGGGCCCCACGTTACGAGCAGTACTTC.

The chain links TRBV9 to TRBJ2-2, with D possibly TRBD2 on 7 matching bases. Deletions cut 2 bases from V and 4 bases from J, with 15 bases between. The CDR3 sequence is 16 residues long. Germline CDR1 reads SGDLS; CDR2 reads YYNGEE. CDR3 amino acids: CASSVRGADITGELFF. In DNA, the CDR3 is TGTGCCAGCAGCGTCCGGGGGGCGGACATCACCGGGGAGCTGTTTTTT. The whole variable domain, filled in from reference TRBV9 and TRBJ2-2, reads DSGVTQTPKHLITATGQRVTLRCSPRSGDLSVYWYQQSLDQGLQFLIQYYNGEERAKGNILERFSAQQFPDLHSELNLSSLELGDSALYFCASSVRGADITGELFFGEGSRLTVL.

V gene TRBV29-1 combines with J gene TRBJ1-1; 7 bases are a match to TRBD1. Germline V gene sequence: CDR1 SQVTM, CDR2 ANQGSEA. The CDR3 runs to 15 residues. Unmatched junction bases numbered 12, after V lost 0 bases and J lost 8 bases. CDR3 nucleotides: TGCAGCGTTGAAGAGATAAGGGGACAGAGGGGAGAAGCTTTCTTT. Its translation is CSVEEIRGQRGEAFF.

The J gene is TRBJ2-1, the V gene TRBV23-1, with D maybe TRBD1 (6 bases). TRBV23-1 is treated as an ORF (open reading frame) with a function not yet certain. This CDR3 is 23 amino acids long. V dropped 4 bases and J dropped 0 bases, with 34 bases sitting between them. CDR3 sequence (DNA): TGCGCCAGCAGTCGCCAGGTCAGGGCGGTTCGACCGGGACAACCGAGCTCCTACAATGAGCAGTTCTTC. This sequence encodes CASSRQVRAVRPGQPSSYNEQFF.

The rearrangement links TRBV24-1 to TRBJ1-5; D call uncertain. CDR3 length: 13 residues. CDR1 is KGHDR and CDR2 is SFDVKD in the germline V gene. V lost 9 bases and J lost 5, with 13 bases in between. This CDR3 is CATCRYQDQPQHF. The CDR3 region has the DNA TGTGCCACCTGTCGTTACCAGGATCAGCCCCAGCATTTT.

The chain is built from TRBV3-1 (or the pseudogene TRBV3-2) and TRBJ2-1, with D perhaps TRBD2 (7 bases). The CDR3 sequence is 18 residues long. Trimming took 4 bases from V and 5 from J, leaving 24 bases between them. Germline CDR1 is LGHDT and CDR2 is YNNKEL (reference sequence). CDR3 in DNA: TGTGCCAGCAGCCTCCATAAGACTAGCCAAAAGGGGGACAATGAGCAGTTCTTC. This sequence encodes CASSLHKTSQKGDNEQFF.

CDR3: CASSARGEAFF. The CDR3 region has the DNA TGTGCCAGCTCAGCCAGAGGAGAAGCTTTCTTT. The V gene is TRBV18, the J gene TRBJ1-1; D gene uncertain. The CDR3 totals 11 residues. Germline CDR1 KGHSH, CDR2 LQKENI. V lost 5 bases to trimming and J lost 8 bases, with 9 bases between them.

V is TRBV5-1 and J is TRBJ2-2; TRBD1 agrees at 11 bases. V dropped 4 bases and J dropped 7; count of bases not matched to a gene: 6. CDR1 and CDR2 from the germline V gene are SGHRS and YFSETQ. The CDR3 consists of 15 residues. The chain's CDR3 is CASSPYGTGGGELFF. The DNA for the CDR3 is TGCGCCAGCAGCCCGTACGGGACAGGGGGCGGGGAGCTGTTTTTT. Together with reference TRBV5-1 and TRBJ2-2, the CDR3 gives the full variable domain: KAGVTQTPRYLIKTRGQQVTLSCSPISGHRSVSWYQQTPGQGLQFLFEYFSETQRNKGNFPGRFSGRQFSNSRSEMNVSTLELGDSALYLCASSPYGTGGGELFFGEGSRLTVL.

This chain links TRBV2 with TRBJ2-2; D perhaps matches TRBD1 (6 bases). The germline V gene encodes CDR1 SNHLY and CDR2 FYNNEI. The CDR3 covers 16 residues. V gave up 5 bases and J gave up 5 bases, with 18 bases separating them. DNA of the CDR3: TGTGCCAGCAGTCCATTCCCGAGACAGGAGACCGGGGAGCTGTTTTTT. Translation: CASSPFPRQETGELFF. Complete variable domain (other parts from reference TRBV2 and TRBJ2-2): EPEVTQTPSHQVTQMGQEVILRCVPISNHLYFYWYRQILGQKVEFLVSFYNNEISEKSEIFDDQFSVERPDGSNFTLKIRSTKLEDSAMYFCASSPFPRQETGELFFGEGSRLTVL.

The CDR3 DNA reads TGTGCCAGCAGTGAAGCCAGCGGGGGGGGCGAGACCCAGTACTTC. It translates to CASSEASGGGETQYF. This chain connects TRBV6-1 to TRBJ2-5; 10 bases line up with TRBD2. Germline V gene lookup returns CDR1 MNHNS and CDR2 SASEGT. The J segment lost 5 bases and the V segment lost 0 bases, leaving 3 bases of the junction unmatched. The CDR3 contains 15 residues.

This chain connects TRBV14 to TRBJ2-7; D is perhaps TRBD2 (6 bases). V lost 0 bases to trimming and J lost 8 bases, with 11 bases between them. The CDR3 length is 13 residues. Germline V CDR1 and CDR2: SGHDN, FVKESK. The CDR3 nucleotides are TGTGCCAGCAGCCAAGAGGGGCGGGGCCAGCAGTACTTC. It translates to CASSQEGRGQQYF. Based on the CDR3 plus reference TRBV14 and TRBJ2-7, the full variable domain is EAGVTQFPSHSVIEKGQTVTLRCDPISGHDNLYWYRRVMGKEIKFLLHFVKESKQDESGMPNNRFLAERTGGTYSTLKVQPAELEDSGVYFCASSQEGRGQQYFGPGTRLTVT.

V gene TRBV11-2 combines with J gene TRBJ1-5, with 8 positions matching TRBD1. Germline loops: CDR1 SGHAT, CDR2 FQNNGV. This CDR3 is built from 15 residues. The V gene end was trimmed by 5 bases and the J gene end by 0 bases; junction bases not matched to a gene: 3. For the CDR3, the DNA is TGTGCCAGCAGCCTGGGACAGGCTAGCAATCAGCCCCAGCATTTT. It codes for CASSLGQASNQPQHF.

The rearrangement uses TRBV19 and TRBJ2-6, with TRBD1 matching 8 bases. In germline, CDR1 is LNHDA, CDR2 SQIVND (reference sequence). CDR3 length: 17 residues. Trimming removed 6 bases from V and 6 bases from J; junction bases left unmatched: 13. CDR3: CASSKEYRGWLANVLTF. The CDR3 coding sequence is TGTGCCAGTAGCAAAGAATACAGGGGGTGGTTGGCCAACGTCCTGACTTTC.